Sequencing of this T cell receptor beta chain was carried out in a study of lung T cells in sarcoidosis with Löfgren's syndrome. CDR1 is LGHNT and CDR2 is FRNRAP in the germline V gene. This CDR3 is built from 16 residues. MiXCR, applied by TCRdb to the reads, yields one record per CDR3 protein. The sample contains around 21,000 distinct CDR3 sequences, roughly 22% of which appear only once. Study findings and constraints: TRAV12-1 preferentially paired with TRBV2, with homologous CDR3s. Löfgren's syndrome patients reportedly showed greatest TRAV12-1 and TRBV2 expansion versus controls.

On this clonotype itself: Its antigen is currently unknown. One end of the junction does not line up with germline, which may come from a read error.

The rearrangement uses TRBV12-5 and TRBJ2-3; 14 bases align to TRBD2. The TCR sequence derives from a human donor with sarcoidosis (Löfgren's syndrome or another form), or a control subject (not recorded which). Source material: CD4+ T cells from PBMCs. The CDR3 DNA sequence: TGTGCTAGTGGTGAGGGACTAGCGGGAGAAAGAGATGCGCAGTATTTT. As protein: CASGEGLAGERDAQYF.